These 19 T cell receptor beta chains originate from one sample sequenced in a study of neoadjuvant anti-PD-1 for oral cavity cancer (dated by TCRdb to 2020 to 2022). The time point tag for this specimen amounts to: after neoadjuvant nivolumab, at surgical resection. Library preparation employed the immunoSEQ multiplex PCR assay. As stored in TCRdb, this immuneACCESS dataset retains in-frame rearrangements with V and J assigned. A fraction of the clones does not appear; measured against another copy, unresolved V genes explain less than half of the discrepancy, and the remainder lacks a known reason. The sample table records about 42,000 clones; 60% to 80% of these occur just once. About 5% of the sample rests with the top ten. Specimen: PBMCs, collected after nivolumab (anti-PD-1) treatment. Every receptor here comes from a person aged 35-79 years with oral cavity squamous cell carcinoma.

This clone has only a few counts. The CDR3 reads CASSPRTAGQYNEQFF. As DNA, the CDR3 is TGTGCCAGCAGCCCTCGGACTGCTGGGCAATACAATGAGCAGTTCTTC. The chain has TRBV7-9 and TRBJ2-1; tentatively, D is TRBD2 (5 bases). Germline-derived CDR1 and CDR2 are SEHNR and FQNEAQ (reference sequence). This CDR3 contains 16 residues. With 5 bases removed from V and 4 bases from J, the gap between germline ends came to 18 bases.

DNA of the CDR3: TGTGCCAGCAGCTTTAAGGTTTTCGGGACAGGGAATGAAAAACTGTTTTTT. Residues: CASSFKVFGTGNEKLFF. This chain links TRBV5-4 with TRBJ1-4; 9 bases match TRBD1. V lost 2 bases and J lost 5; bases outside the gene matches: 10. Germline V gene lookup returns CDR1 SGHNT and CDR2 YYREEE (reference sequence). CDR3 length: 17 residues.

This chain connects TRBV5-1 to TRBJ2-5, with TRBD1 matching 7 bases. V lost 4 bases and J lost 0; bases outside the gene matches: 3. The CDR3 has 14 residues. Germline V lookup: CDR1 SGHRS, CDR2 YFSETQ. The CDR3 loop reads CASSRTGDQETQYF. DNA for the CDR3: TGCGCCAGCAGCCGGACAGGTGACCAAGAGACCCAGTACTTC.

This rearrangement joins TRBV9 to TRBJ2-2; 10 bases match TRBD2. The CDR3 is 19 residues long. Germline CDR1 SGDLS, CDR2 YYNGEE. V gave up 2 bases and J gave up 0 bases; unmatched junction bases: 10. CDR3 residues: CASSVTHGTSVSNTGELFF. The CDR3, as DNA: TGTGCCAGCAGCGTTACCCACGGGACTAGCGTTTCGAACACCGGGGAGCTGTTTTTT.

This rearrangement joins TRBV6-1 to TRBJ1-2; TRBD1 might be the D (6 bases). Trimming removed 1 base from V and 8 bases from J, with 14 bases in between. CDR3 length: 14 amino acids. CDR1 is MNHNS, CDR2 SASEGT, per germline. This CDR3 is CASSEVHGQGGYTF. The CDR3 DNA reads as TGTGCCAGCAGTGAAGTTCACGGGCAGGGGGGCTACACCTTC.

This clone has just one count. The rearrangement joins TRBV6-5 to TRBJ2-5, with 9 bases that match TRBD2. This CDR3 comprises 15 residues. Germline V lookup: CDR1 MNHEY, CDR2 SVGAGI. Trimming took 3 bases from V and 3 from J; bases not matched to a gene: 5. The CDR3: CASSYRASGKETQYF. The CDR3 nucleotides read TGTGCCAGCAGTTATAGGGCTAGCGGGAAAGAGACCCAGTACTTC.

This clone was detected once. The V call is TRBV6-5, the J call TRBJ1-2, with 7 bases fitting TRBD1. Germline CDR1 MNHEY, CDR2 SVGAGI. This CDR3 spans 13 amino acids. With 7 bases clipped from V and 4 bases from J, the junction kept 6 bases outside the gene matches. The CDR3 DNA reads TGTGCCAGCATCTCAGGGGGGGGCTATGGCTACACCTTC. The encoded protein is CASISGGGYGYTF.

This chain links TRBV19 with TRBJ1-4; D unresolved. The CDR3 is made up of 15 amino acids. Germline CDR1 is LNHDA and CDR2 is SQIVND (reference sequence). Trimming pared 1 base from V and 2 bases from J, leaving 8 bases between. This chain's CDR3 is CASSIVGGTNEKLFF. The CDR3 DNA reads TGTGCCAGTAGTATAGTGGGCGGGACTAATGAAAAACTGTTTTTT.

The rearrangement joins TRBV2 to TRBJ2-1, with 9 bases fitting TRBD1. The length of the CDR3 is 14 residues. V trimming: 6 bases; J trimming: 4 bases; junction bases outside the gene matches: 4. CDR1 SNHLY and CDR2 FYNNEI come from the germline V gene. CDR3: CASSLGQGYNEQFF. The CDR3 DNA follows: TGTGCCAGCAGCCTGGGACAGGGTTACAATGAGCAGTTCTTC.

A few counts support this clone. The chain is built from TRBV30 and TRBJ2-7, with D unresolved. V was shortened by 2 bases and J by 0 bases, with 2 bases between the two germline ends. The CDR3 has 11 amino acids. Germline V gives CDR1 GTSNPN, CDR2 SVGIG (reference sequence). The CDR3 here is CAWSNSYEQYF. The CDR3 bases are TGTGCCTGGAGTAACTCCTACGAGCAGTACTTC.

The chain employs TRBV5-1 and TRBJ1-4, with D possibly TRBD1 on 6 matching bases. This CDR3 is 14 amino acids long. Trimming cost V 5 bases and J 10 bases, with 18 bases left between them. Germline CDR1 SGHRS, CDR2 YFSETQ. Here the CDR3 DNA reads TGCGCCAGCAGGCCCGGCGGGGGCGTCGGAAAACTGTTTTTT. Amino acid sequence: CASRPGGGVGKLFF.

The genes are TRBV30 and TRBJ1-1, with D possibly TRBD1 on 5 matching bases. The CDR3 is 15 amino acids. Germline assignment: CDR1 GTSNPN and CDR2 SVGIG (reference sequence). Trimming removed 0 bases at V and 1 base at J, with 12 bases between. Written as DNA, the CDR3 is TGTGCCTGGAGTGTGTCGACGGGGCGGAACACTGAAGCTTTCTTT. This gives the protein CAWSVSTGRNTEAFF.

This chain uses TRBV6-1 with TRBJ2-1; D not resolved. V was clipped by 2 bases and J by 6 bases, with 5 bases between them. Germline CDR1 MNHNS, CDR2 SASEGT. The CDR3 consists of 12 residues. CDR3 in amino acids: CASSEWVNEQFF. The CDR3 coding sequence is TGTGCCAGCAGTGAATGGGTCAATGAGCAGTTCTTC.

The CDR3 DNA follows: TGTGCCTGTCGCTTGGGGGCCTATGGCTACACCTTC. Translating it yields CACRLGAYGYTF. The J gene is TRBJ1-2, the V gene TRBV6-1; maybe TRBD1 (6 bases). This CDR3 region has 12 residues. CDR1 is MNHNS, CDR2 SASEGT, per germline. The ends were cut back, 11 bases at V and 4 bases at J, with 14 bases in the middle.

The CDR3 sequence is CSVVISGSKGEQFF. The CDR3 nucleotides are TGCAGCGTGGTTATCAGCGGGAGTAAGGGCGAGCAGTTCTTC. V is TRBV29-1 and J is TRBJ2-1, with TRBD2 matching 8 bases. Germline-derived CDR1 and CDR2 are SQVTM and ANQGSEA. Losses at the gene ends were 6 bases for V and 10 bases for J; bases not matched to a gene: 14. This CDR3 region has 14 residues.

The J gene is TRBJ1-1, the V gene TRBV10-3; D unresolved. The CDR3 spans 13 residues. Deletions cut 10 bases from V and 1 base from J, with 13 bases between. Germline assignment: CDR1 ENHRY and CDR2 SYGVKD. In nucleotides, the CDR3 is TGTGCCACCCGCAAGGACCCGAACACTGAAGCTTTCTTT. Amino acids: CATRKDPNTEAFF.

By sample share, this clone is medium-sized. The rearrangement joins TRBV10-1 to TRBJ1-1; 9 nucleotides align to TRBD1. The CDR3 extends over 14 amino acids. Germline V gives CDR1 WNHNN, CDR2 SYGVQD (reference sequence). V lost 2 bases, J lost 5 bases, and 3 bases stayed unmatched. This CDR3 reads CASSETGGGTEAFF. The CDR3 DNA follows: TGCGCCAGCAGTGAGACAGGGGGCGGTACTGAAGCTTTCTTT.

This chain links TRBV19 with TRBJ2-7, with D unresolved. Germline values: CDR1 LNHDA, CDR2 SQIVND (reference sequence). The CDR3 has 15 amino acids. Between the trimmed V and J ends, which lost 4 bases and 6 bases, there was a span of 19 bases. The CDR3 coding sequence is TGTGCCAGTAGTAGGAGCAGGAGCCAATGGAGCGAGCAGTACTTC. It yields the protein CASSRSRSQWSEQYF.

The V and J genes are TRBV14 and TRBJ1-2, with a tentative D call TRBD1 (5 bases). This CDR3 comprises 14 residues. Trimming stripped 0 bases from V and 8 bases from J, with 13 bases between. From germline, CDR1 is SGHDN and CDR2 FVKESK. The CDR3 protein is CASSQDPRVRGYTF. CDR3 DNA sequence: TGTGCCAGCAGCCAAGATCCCAGGGTGAGAGGCTACACCTTC.